What follows are 27 T cell receptor beta chains derived from one specimen sequenced in a study of T-cell memory formation after mild COVID-19. TCRdb redid the calling of the 5' RACE reads with MiXCR, one entry per CDR3 protein. The table shows 250,000 to 300,000 distinct CDR3 sequences, with under 20% occurring only once. Sequencing was carried out using PBMCs or a T cell subset sorted from them (not recorded which). Receptors were obtained from a man aged 18 to 29 who had mild COVID-19 (a few samples of this study predate the infection). Cell type and time point are not known.

The chain is built from TRBV5-4 and TRBJ1-6, with D hard to call. CDR3 length: 17 residues. The V gene lost 0 bases and the J gene lost 0 bases, with 10 bases spanning the gap. From germline, CDR1 is SGHNT and CDR2 YYREEE (reference sequence). The CDR3 DNA follows: TGTGCCAGCAGCTTGGCCCTACAGAGCTCCTATAATTCACCCCTCCACTTT. Its translation: CASSLALQSSYNSPLHF.

This clonotype was seen more than once but under ten times. The CDR3 DNA reads TGTGCCAGCTCACTCAACATCGGAACAGGACAAACTGAAGCTTTCTTT. Translated: CASSLNIGTGQTEAFF. This chain joins TRBV18 and TRBJ1-1, with D perhaps TRBD1 (5 bases). Germline V gives CDR1 KGHSH, CDR2 LQKENI. The CDR3 runs to 16 residues. With 4 bases removed from V and 5 bases from J, the gap between germline ends came to 20 bases.

This clonotype was seen only a few times. The chain combines TRBV20-1 with TRBJ2-3, with TRBD2 matching over 8 bases. The CDR3 loop spans 17 amino acids. Germline V gives CDR1 DFQATT, CDR2 SNEGSKA (reference sequence). Germline trimming cut 3 bases from V and 2 bases from J; bases unmatched to any gene: 13. Here the CDR3 DNA reads TGCAGTGCTAGTTGGGCGGGGGGTCCCAAACACACAGATACGCAGTATTTT. It specifies CSASWAGGPKHTDTQYF.

This clonotype was detected a few times. This chain uses TRBV4-3 with TRBJ1-1; 12 bases align to TRBD1. The length of the CDR3 is 18 residues. Germline CDR1 LGHNA, CDR2 YSLEER. V shed 5 bases, J shed 3 bases, and the junction held 13 bases outside the gene matches. The CDR3 nucleotides read TGCGCCAGCAGCAGGGACAGGGGGCGTTTTCGGCAAGACACTGAAGCTTTCTTT. Translating it yields CASSRDRGRFRQDTEAFF.

This clonotype was observed a few times. CDR3 sequence (DNA): TGTGCCAGCACCCCAGAGGCTGGGGGCCTAGGGCAGTTCTTC. It is translated as CASTPEAGGLGQFF. The chain links TRBV11-2 to TRBJ2-1, with a possible D match to TRBD1 (6 bases). The CDR3 has 14 residues. Trimming took 7 bases from V and 12 from J, leaving 22 bases between them. CDR1 is SGHAT, CDR2 FQNNGV, per germline. The full variable domain, its missing parts supplied by reference TRBV11-2 and TRBJ2-1, is EAGVAQSPRYKIIEKRQSVAFWCNPISGHATLYWYQQILGQGPKLLIQFQNNGVVDDSQLPKDRFSAERLKGVDSTLKIQPAKLEDSAVYLCASTPEAGGLGQFFGPGTRLTVL.

The chain couples TRBV5-6 to TRBJ2-5; D remains ambiguous. Trimming took 4 bases from V and 2 from J, leaving 15 bases between them. The CDR3 extends over 15 amino acids. The germline V gene encodes CDR1 SGHDT and CDR2 YYEEEE. The CDR3 nucleotides are TGTGCCAGCAGCATGACCCTGTTACGGCAAGAGACCCAGTACTTC. It is translated as CASSMTLLRQETQYF.

There are a few counts of this clonotype. The chain combines TRBV6-5 with TRBJ1-5; 10 nucleotides align to TRBD1. The germline V gene encodes CDR1 MNHEY and CDR2 SVGAGI. The CDR3 loop spans 15 amino acids. V shed 6 bases and J 6 bases; nucleotides not matched to a gene: 8. Here the CDR3 DNA reads TGTGCCAGCAGCGCCCTGACAGGGGGCGGTCAGCCCCAGCATTTT. This sequence encodes CASSALTGGGQPQHF.

This clonotype was detected a few times. The CDR3 nucleotides are TGTGCCAGCAGCCCTATGGGGAGTGGGGCCAACGTCCTGACTTTC. Protein sequence: CASSPMGSGANVLTF. V gene TRBV12-3 or TRBV12-4 combines with J gene TRBJ2-6; D is perhaps TRBD2 (5 bases). This CDR3 spans 15 amino acids. V was cut by 6 bases and J by 3 bases, with 12 bases left in between.

This clonotype appeared many times. The chain combines TRBV20-1 with TRBJ2-7; D is uncertain. Germline CDR1 and CDR2: DFQATT and SNEGSKA (reference sequence). V shed 3 bases and J shed 3 bases, with 12 bases lying between them. The length of the CDR3 is 13 residues. The CDR3 bases are TGCAGTGCTAGTAAAGGGCGCGGCTACGAGCAGTACTTC. Its protein is CSASKGRGYEQYF.

This clonotype was seen more than once but under ten times. This rearrangement joins TRBV6-1 to TRBJ1-4, with D possibly TRBD1 on 6 matching bases. CDR1 is MNHNS, CDR2 SASEGT, per germline. The CDR3 runs to 14 residues. Trimming took off 0 bases at V and 10 bases at J, with 12 bases between the two ends. CDR3 nucleotides: TGTGCCAGCAGTGAAGCAACAGGGCGGTTAAAACTGTTTTTT. It translates to CASSEATGRLKLFF.

This clonotype was seen a handful of times. V gene TRBV7-7 combines with J gene TRBJ2-1; TRBD1 or TRBD2 may be the D gene (6 bases each). The V gene lost 5 bases and the J gene lost 3 bases, with 17 bases spanning the gap. CDR3 length: 16 residues. Germline loops: CDR1 SSHAT, CDR2 FNYEAQ (reference sequence). As DNA, the CDR3 is TGTGCCAGCAGCCGTTCCGCCGGGGGCGGCTACAATGAGCAGTTCTTC. It is translated as CASSRSAGGGYNEQFF.

At least ten counts were recorded for this clonotype. The J gene is TRBJ1-2, the V gene TRBV12-3 or TRBV12-4, with 8 bases fitting TRBD1. The ends lost 4 bases at V and 7 bases at J; junction bases unmatched: 8. The CDR3 is 14 residues long. CDR3 DNA: TGTGCCAGCAGTTCTTCCGGGACAGGAGGTGGCTACACCTTC. Amino acid sequence: CASSSSGTGGGYTF.

V usage is TRBV7-9 and J usage is TRBJ1-5, with no clear D. From germline, CDR1 is SEHNR and CDR2 FQNEAQ (reference sequence). Trimming pared 5 bases from V and 1 base from J, leaving 12 bases between. The CDR3 totals 15 residues. The chain's CDR3 is CASSAGPSSNQPQHF. Written as DNA, the CDR3 is TGTGCCAGCAGCGCCGGACCCTCGAGCAATCAGCCCCAGCATTTT.

This clonotype was observed a handful of times. This sequence joins TRBV12-3 or TRBV12-4 and TRBJ2-3; 7 positions match TRBD1. Trimming removed 1 base from V and 6 bases from J; junction bases left unmatched: 7. The CDR3 is 15 residues long. The CDR3 sequence is CASSLVVQGDDTQYF. CDR3 in DNA: TGTGCCAGCAGTTTAGTTGTGCAGGGGGACGATACGCAGTATTTT.

The J gene is TRBJ1-1, the V gene TRBV6-2 or TRBV6-3; D remains unclear. There are 13 residues in the CDR3. Germline V gene sequence: CDR1 MNHEY, CDR2 SVGEGT. Trimming took 6 bases from V and 3 from J, leaving 11 bases between them. The CDR3, as DNA: TGTGCCAGCAGCCCCGGGCCCCACACTGAAGCTTTCTTT. Its protein is CASSPGPHTEAFF.

This clonotype has at least ten counts. The chain links TRBV28 to TRBJ2-7; possible D gene TRBD1, 6 bases. Trimming removed 3 bases from V and 4 bases from J, with 13 bases in between. Germline CDR1 reads MDHEN; CDR2 reads SYDVKM. The CDR3 consists of 14 residues. The CDR3 reads CASSFTGPVYEQYV. DNA for the CDR3: TGTGCCAGCAGTTTTACAGGGCCAGTATACGAGCAGTACGTC.

The chain carries TRBV25-1 and TRBJ2-1; D is perhaps TRBD1 (5 bases). From germline, CDR1 is MGHDK and CDR2 SYGVNS. This CDR3 spans 15 amino acids. Deletions cut 3 bases from V and 5 bases from J, with 14 bases between. In DNA form, the CDR3 reads TGTGCCAGCAGTGATGGGGCAGAGCCCCACAATGAGCAGTTCTTC. Translating gives CASSDGAEPHNEQFF.

The chain joins TRBV12-3 or TRBV12-4 to TRBJ2-7; D might be TRBD1 or TRBD2, each matching 6 bases. Trimming left V 3 bases short and J 3 bases short, with 9 bases between. This CDR3 region has 13 residues. DNA of the CDR3: TGTGCCAGCAGTTTGGAGGGACACTACGAGCAGTACTTC. This codes for CASSLEGHYEQYF.

The chain combines TRBV28 with TRBJ1-5; 7 nucleotides match TRBD1. The germline V gene encodes CDR1 MDHEN and CDR2 SYDVKM. The CDR3 contains 15 residues. V lost 7 bases, J lost 1 base, and 7 bases stayed unmatched. The CDR3, as DNA: TGTGCCAGCATTAGGGGGCGCAGAAGCAATCAGCCCCAGCATTTT. It specifies CASIRGRRSNQPQHF. Full variable domain (rest looked up from reference TRBV28 and TRBJ1-5): DVKVTQSSRYLVKRTGEKVFLECVQDMDHENMFWYRQDPGLGLRLIYFSYDVKMKEKGDIPEGYSVSREKKERFSLILESASTNQTSMYLCASIRGRRSNQPQHFGDGTRLSIL.

This clonotype was seen a handful of times. V and J are TRBV5-5 and TRBJ2-1; 13 nucleotides match TRBD2. The CDR3 sequence is 14 residues long. The V gene end was trimmed by 5 bases and the J gene end by 8 bases; junction bases not matched to a gene: 4. CDR1 SGHKS and CDR2 YYEKEE come from the germline V gene (reference sequence). The CDR3 coding sequence is TGTGCCAGCAGTTTTGGACTAGCGGGGGATGAGCAGTTCTTC. This gives the protein CASSFGLAGDEQFF.

This clonotype was detected a few times. The J gene is TRBJ1-1, the V gene TRBV7-9; D gene uncertain. Trimming took off 5 bases at V and 0 bases at J, with 16 bases between the two ends. The CDR3 spans 16 residues. CDR1 is SEHNR and CDR2 is FQNEAQ in the germline V gene (reference sequence). CDR3 sequence: CASSVFRETLNTEAFF. CDR3 nucleotides: TGTGCCAGCAGCGTCTTTAGGGAGACACTGAACACTGAAGCTTTCTTT.

This clonotype was picked up a small number of times. This sequence joins TRBV14 and TRBJ2-5; D unclear. CDR1 is SGHDN and CDR2 is FVKESK in the germline V gene. Trimming took off 1 base at V and 5 bases at J, with 11 bases between the two ends. CDR3 size: 14 residues. The DNA for the CDR3 is TGTGCCAGCAGCCAAGGTCATCTCGTGGAGACCCAGTACTTC. As protein: CASSQGHLVETQYF. The full variable domain, in which reference TRBV14 and TRBJ2-5 provide the parts outside the CDR3, is EAGVTQFPSHSVIEKGQTVTLRCDPISGHDNLYWYRRVMGKEIKFLLHFVKESKQDESGMPNNRFLAERTGGTYSTLKVQPAELEDSGVYFCASSQGHLVETQYFGPGTRLLVL.

V usage is TRBV12-3 or TRBV12-4 and J usage is TRBJ2-1; 8 nucleotides match TRBD1. This CDR3 spans 16 amino acids. V gave up 2 bases and J gave up 3 bases; unmatched junction bases: 6. The CDR3 protein is CASSLSGTGGYNEQFF. DNA of the CDR3: TGTGCCAGCAGTTTATCCGGGACAGGCGGCTACAATGAGCAGTTCTTC.

The rearrangement links TRBV18 to TRBJ1-2, with 9 bases aligning to TRBD1. V shed 3 bases and J 6 bases; nucleotides not matched to a gene: 5. CDR1 and CDR2 from the germline V gene are KGHSH and LQKENI. The CDR3 is made up of 14 amino acids. The CDR3 DNA reads TGTGCCAGCTCACCGACGGACAGGGGTGATGGCTACACCTTC. This sequence encodes CASSPTDRGDGYTF.

The CDR3 coding sequence is TGCAGTGCTAGAGATCCCAACACTGAAGCTTTCTTT. Its protein product is CSARDPNTEAFF. This chain joins TRBV20-1 and TRBJ1-1, with D uncertain. CDR1 and CDR2 from the germline V gene are DFQATT and SNEGSKA (reference sequence). There are 12 residues in the CDR3. Trimming left V 0 bases short and J 2 bases short, with 4 bases between.

The chain has TRBV12-3 or TRBV12-4 and TRBJ2-1; D ambiguous. Trimming removed 0 bases at V and 7 bases at J, with 13 bases between. The CDR3 spans 15 residues. The CDR3 sequence: CASSLALPADNEQFF. CDR3 coding DNA: TGTGCCAGCAGTTTAGCCCTCCCGGCTGATAATGAGCAGTTCTTC.

This chain joins TRBV12-3 or TRBV12-4 and TRBJ1-5, with 7 bases fitting TRBD1. CDR3 length: 14 residues. Unmatched junction bases numbered 10, after V lost 8 bases and J lost 6 bases. DNA for the CDR3: TGTGCCAGCGGCCCGACAGGGCAGGTTCAGCCCCAGCATTTT. Protein sequence: CASGPTGQVQPQHF.